This T cell receptor (beta chain) was identified during a study of T cells in Graves' hyperthyroidism and ophthalmopathy. Study at large: Prior to any treatment, at the point of initial diagnosis, peripheral blood was collected.

CDR1 and CDR2 from the germline V gene are LNHDA and SQIVND (reference sequence). V lost 3 bases to trimming and J lost 3 bases, with 8 bases between them. The CDR3 sequence is 13 residues long. RNA transcripts yielded amplified TCR beta CDR3 regions. First-round RT-PCR with HTBI primers amplified the TCR CDR3 region. TCRdb fed the multiplex PCR reads into MiXCR, producing one record per CDR3 protein. This table has about 52,000 distinct CDR3 sequences, over 40% appearing once. This clonotype came up many times. This receptor was obtained from a woman aged 50 to 60 with Graves' ophthalmopathy. The sequenced sample consisted of blood. This rearrangement joins TRBV19 to TRBJ1-2; no firm D call. The CDR3 loop reads CASSMLPDYGYTF. Here the CDR3 DNA reads TGTGCCAGTAGTATGCTTCCTGACTATGGCTACACCTTC. Variable domain in full (rest from reference TRBV19 and TRBJ1-2): DGGITQSPKYLFRKEGQNVTLSCEQNLNHDAMYWYRQDPGQGLRLIYYSQIVNDFQKGDIAEGYSVSREKKESFPLTVTSAQKNPTAFYLCASSMLPDYGYTFGSGTRLTVV.